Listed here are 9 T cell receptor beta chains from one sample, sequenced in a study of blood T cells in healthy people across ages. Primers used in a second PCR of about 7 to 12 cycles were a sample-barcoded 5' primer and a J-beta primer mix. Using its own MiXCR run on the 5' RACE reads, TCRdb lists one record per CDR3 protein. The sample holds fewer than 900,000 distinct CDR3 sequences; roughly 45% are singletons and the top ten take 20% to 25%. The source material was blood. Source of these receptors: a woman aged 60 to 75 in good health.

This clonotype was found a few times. The CDR3 region has the DNA TGTGCCAGCAGTGCTGTGACAGGGGAAGAGACCCAGTACTTC. Protein: CASSAVTGEETQYF. The chain joins TRBV25-1 to TRBJ2-5; 8 bases line up with TRBD1. This CDR3 region has 14 residues. V lost 4 bases, J lost 3 bases, and 4 bases stayed unmatched. The germline CDR1 and CDR2 sequences are MGHDK and SYGVNS. Full variable domain (remainder filled in from reference TRBV25-1 and TRBJ2-5): EADIYQTPRYLVIGTGKKITLECSQTMGHDKMYWYQQDPGMELHLIHYSYGVNSTEKGDLSSESTVSRIRTEHFPLTLESARPSHTSQYLCASSAVTGEETQYFGPGTRLLVL.

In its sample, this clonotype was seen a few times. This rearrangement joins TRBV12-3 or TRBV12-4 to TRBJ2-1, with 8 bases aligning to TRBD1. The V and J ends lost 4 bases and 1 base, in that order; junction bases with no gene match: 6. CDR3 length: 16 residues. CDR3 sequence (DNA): TGTGCCAGCAGTTATGGGCAGGGGGCTTCCTACAATGAGCAGTTCTTC. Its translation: CASSYGQGASYNEQFF.

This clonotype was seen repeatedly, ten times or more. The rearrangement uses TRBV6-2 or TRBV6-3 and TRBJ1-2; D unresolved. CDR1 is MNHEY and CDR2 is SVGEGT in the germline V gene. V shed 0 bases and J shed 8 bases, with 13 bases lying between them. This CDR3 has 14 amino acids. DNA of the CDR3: TGTGCCAGCAGTTACTCGGTCGGGGAAACCGGCTACACCTTC. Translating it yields CASSYSVGETGYTF.

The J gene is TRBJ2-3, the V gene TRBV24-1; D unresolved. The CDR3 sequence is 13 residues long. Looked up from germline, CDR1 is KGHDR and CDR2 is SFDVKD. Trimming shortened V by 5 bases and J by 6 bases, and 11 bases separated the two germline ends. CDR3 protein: CATSGSPWDTQYF. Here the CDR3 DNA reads TGTGCCACCAGTGGTTCACCCTGGGATACGCAGTATTTT.

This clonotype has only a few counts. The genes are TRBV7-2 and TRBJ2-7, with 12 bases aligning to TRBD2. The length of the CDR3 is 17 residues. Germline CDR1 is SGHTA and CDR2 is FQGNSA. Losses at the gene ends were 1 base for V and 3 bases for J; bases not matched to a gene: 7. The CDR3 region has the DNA TGTGCCAGCAGCTTAGTGGCTAGCGGGAGGGCCGACTACGAGCAGTACTTC. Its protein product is CASSLVASGRADYEQYF.

CDR3 protein: CSVSSSGTGVGQPQHF. For the CDR3, the DNA is TGCAGCGTTTCAAGCTCCGGGACAGGGGTTGGTCAGCCCCAGCATTTT. The V call is TRBV29-1, the J call TRBJ1-5, with TRBD1 matching 10 bases. V lost 5 bases to trimming and J lost 6 bases; unmatched junction nucleotides: 13. The V gene's germline CDR1 is SQVTM and CDR2 ANQGSEA. CDR3 length: 16 residues.

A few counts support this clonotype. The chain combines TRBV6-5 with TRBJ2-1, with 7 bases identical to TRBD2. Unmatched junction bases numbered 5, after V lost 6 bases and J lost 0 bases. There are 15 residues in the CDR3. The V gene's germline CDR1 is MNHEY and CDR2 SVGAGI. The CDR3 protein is CASSPSGNSYNEQFF. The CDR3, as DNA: TGTGCCAGCAGCCCTAGCGGAAACTCCTACAATGAGCAGTTCTTC.

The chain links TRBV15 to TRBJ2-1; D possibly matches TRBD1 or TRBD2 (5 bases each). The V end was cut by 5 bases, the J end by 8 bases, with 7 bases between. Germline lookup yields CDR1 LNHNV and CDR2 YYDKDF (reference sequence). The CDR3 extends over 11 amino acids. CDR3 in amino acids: CATSGTDEQFF. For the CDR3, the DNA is TGTGCCACCAGCGGGACCGATGAGCAGTTCTTC.

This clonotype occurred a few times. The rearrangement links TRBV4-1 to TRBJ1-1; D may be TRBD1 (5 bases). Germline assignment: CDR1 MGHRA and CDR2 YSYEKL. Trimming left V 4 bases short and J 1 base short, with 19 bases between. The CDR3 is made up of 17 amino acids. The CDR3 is CASSPGSWGGTNTEAFF. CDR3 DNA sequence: TGCGCCAGCAGCCCTGGTTCGTGGGGCGGAACGAACACTGAAGCTTTCTTT.